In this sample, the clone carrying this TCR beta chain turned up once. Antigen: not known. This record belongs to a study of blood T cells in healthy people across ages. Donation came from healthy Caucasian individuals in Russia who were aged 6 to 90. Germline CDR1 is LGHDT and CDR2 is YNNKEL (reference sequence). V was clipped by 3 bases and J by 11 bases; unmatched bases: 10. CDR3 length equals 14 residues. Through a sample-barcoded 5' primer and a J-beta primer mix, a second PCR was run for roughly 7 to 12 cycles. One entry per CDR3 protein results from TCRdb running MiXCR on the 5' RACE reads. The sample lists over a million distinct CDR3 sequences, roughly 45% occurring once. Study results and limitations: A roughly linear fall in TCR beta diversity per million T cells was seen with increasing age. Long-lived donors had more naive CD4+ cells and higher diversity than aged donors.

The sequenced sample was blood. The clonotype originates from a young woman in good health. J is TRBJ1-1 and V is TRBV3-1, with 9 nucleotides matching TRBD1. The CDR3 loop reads CASSQVQGAVRAFF. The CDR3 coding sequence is TGTGCCAGCAGCCAGGTACAGGGGGCAGTCAGGGCTTTCTTT.